The 10 T cell receptor beta chains below all came from one sample that was sequenced in a study of blood T cell repertoires in COVID-19. Some clones are missing from TCRdb's copy, which holds only in-frame ones; the method was immunoSEQ multiplex PCR. The sample includes roughly 150,000 clones, roughly 88% seen only once; the top ten take around 5%. Sequenced: PBMCs or T cells enriched from blood (not recorded which). The receptor source for this set is a man between 65 and 85 years old who had been exposed to COVID-19.

J is TRBJ1-1 and V is TRBV30, with a tentative D call TRBD1 (5 bases). Germline CDR1 and CDR2: GTSNPN and SVGIG (reference sequence). V lost 2 bases, J lost 3 bases, and 13 bases lay in between. This CDR3 is built from 14 residues. The DNA of the CDR3 is TGTGCCTGGAGTCGCCAGGGAGGGGACACTGAAGCTTTCTTT. Its protein product is CAWSRQGGDTEAFF.

The chain combines TRBV5-5 with TRBJ1-1; 7 positions match TRBD1. The CDR3 contains 16 residues. Losses at the gene ends were 2 bases for V and 2 bases for J; bases not matched to a gene: 9. Germline V CDR1 and CDR2: SGHKS, YYEKEE (reference sequence). The CDR3 protein is CASSLPTGTANTEAFF. In DNA form, the CDR3 reads TGTGCCAGCAGCTTACCCACCGGGACAGCTAACACTGAAGCTTTCTTT.

The chain employs TRBV6-2 or TRBV6-3 and TRBJ1-4; 10 bases are a match to TRBD1. CDR3 size: 14 residues. V was clipped by 5 bases and J by 5 bases; unmatched bases: 2. Germline V gene lookup returns CDR1 MNHEY and CDR2 SVGEGT. The CDR3 region is CASSTGQGNEKLFF. The CDR3 DNA sequence: TGTGCCAGCAGTACGGGACAGGGGAATGAAAAACTGTTTTTT.

The rearrangement uses TRBV5-1 and TRBJ1-4; D not resolved. With 0 bases removed from V and 1 base from J, the gap between germline ends came to 13 bases. The CDR3 spans 17 residues. Germline CDR1 SGHRS, CDR2 YFSETQ. The CDR3 sequence is CASSLEGGWVTNEKLFF. The CDR3, as DNA: TGCGCCAGCAGCTTGGAAGGAGGCTGGGTAACTAATGAAAAACTGTTTTTT.

This sequence joins TRBV5-1 and TRBJ2-3; TRBD2 agrees at 11 bases. The CDR3 is 15 residues long. From germline, CDR1 is SGHRS and CDR2 YFSETQ. J was trimmed by 2 bases and V by 5 bases; bases with no gene match: 4. CDR3 DNA sequence: TGCGCCAGCAGGGCTAGCGGGGGGTTCACAGATACGCAGTATTTT. As protein: CASRASGGFTDTQYF.

The rearrangement uses TRBV6-5 and TRBJ2-6; D is perhaps TRBD1 (5 bases). Germline V gene sequence: CDR1 MNHEY, CDR2 SVGAGI. The CDR3 is made up of 13 amino acids. V dropped 9 bases and J dropped 0 bases, with 6 bases sitting between them. The CDR3 DNA reads as TGTGCCAGTGGGGCCTCTGGGGCCAACGTCCTGACTTTC. This codes for CASGASGANVLTF.

The V call is TRBV11-2, the J call TRBJ2-2, with D possibly being TRBD1 (6 bases). Germline CDR1 reads SGHAT; CDR2 reads FQNNGV. This CDR3 has 15 amino acids. V was clipped by 7 bases and J by 5 bases, with 17 bases between them. CDR3 nucleotide sequence: TGTGCCAGCACCTCACTGGGGGCGGATACCGGGGAGCTGTTTTTT. This sequence encodes CASTSLGADTGELFF.

This chain connects TRBV19 to TRBJ1-1, with 9 positions matching TRBD1. The trim removed 6 bases at V and 0 bases at J, leaving 8 bases unmatched. The germline V gene has CDR1 LNHDA and CDR2 SQIVND (reference sequence). This CDR3 is 16 amino acids long. This chain's CDR3 is CASRGTGIRMNTEAFF. The CDR3 coding sequence is TGTGCCAGTAGAGGGACAGGGATAAGGATGAACACTGAAGCTTTCTTT. Combining the CDR3 with reference TRBV19 and TRBJ1-1 gives the whole variable domain DGGITQSPKYLFRKEGQNVTLSCEQNLNHDAMYWYRQDPGQGLRLIYYSQIVNDFQKGDIAEGYSVSREKKESFPLTVTSAQKNPTAFYLCASRGTGIRMNTEAFFGQGTRLTVV.

The rearrangement uses TRBV28 and TRBJ1-5, with 9 bases lining up with TRBD1. The trim removed 3 bases at V and 7 bases at J, leaving 7 bases unmatched. Germline CDR1 is MDHEN and CDR2 is SYDVKM. The CDR3 sequence is 15 residues long. CDR3 sequence: CASSFSGQGEQPQHF. The DNA of the CDR3 is TGTGCCAGCAGTTTTTCGGGACAGGGAGAACAGCCCCAGCATTTT. Full variable domain (remainder filled in from reference TRBV28 and TRBJ1-5): DVKVTQSSRYLVKRTGEKVFLECVQDMDHENMFWYRQDPGLGLRLIYFSYDVKMKEKGDIPEGYSVSREKKERFSLILESASTNQTSMYLCASSFSGQGEQPQHFGDGTRLSIL.

The rearrangement uses TRBV11-2 and TRBJ2-7; no clear D gene. Germline CDR1 and CDR2: SGHAT and FQNNGV. The CDR3 is made up of 15 amino acids. Trimming stripped 0 bases from V and 4 bases from J, with 13 bases between. CDR3 bases: TGTGCCAGCAGCTTAGAACGCGGCCCCGGGTACGAGCAGTACTTC. Translated: CASSLERGPGYEQYF.